This record concerns one TCR beta chain sequence. Antigen: not known. Unique molecular identifiers were built into the TCR beta cDNA libraries. The source material, roughly 0.9 to 11 million T cells, gave rise to 500,000 or so cDNA molecules. TCRdb processed the PCR reads anew with MiXCR; each CDR3 protein has one entry. Of almost 700,000 distinct CDR3 sequences listed, over 45% are singletons. This entry comes from a study of post-analysis software for immune sequencing data. Study-level findings and limits: Compared with controls, patients showed significantly lower normalized Chao1 diversity. Five TRBV segments, including TRBV5-6, TRBV5-1 and TRBV20-1, were more frequent in patients than controls.

The CDR3 runs to 16 residues. V shed 4 bases and J 5 bases; nucleotides not matched to a gene: 8. CDR1 and CDR2 (germline): MGHDK, SYGVNS. The rearrangement links TRBV25-1 to TRBJ2-3; 11 bases match TRBD2. The sequence came from a girl aged 2-10 years with multiple sclerosis. Sequenced: blood. CDR3 DNA sequence: TGTGCCAGCAGTGTTGGGACTAGCGGAGGGGGAGATACGCAGTATTTT. Translating it yields CASSVGTSGGGDTQYF.